Each of the 28 T cell receptor beta chains below was sequenced from the same sample in a study of blood T cell repertoires in COVID-19. Measured with immunoSEQ multiplex PCR; TCRdb has only the in-frame clones, and not every one. This sample has 250,000 to 350,000 clones, with more than 70% found just once. The sample taken for sequencing was PBMCs or T cells enriched from blood (not recorded which). The receptors stem from a woman aged 55-70 years in a cohort exposed to, infected with or recovered from COVID-19 (not recorded which).

The J gene is TRBJ2-2, the V gene TRBV5-6, with 8 nucleotides matching TRBD2. Germline values: CDR1 SGHDT, CDR2 YYEEEE. The CDR3 runs to 15 residues. Unmatched junction bases numbered 3, after V lost 0 bases and J lost 5 bases. CDR3: CASSLGLAMTGELFF. The CDR3 DNA reads as TGTGCCAGCAGCTTGGGACTAGCGATGACCGGGGAGCTGTTTTTT.

V usage is TRBV14 and J usage is TRBJ2-2; TRBD1 aligns across 11 bases. The CDR3 is 16 residues long. Unmatched junction bases numbered 1, after V lost 2 bases and J lost 2 bases. Germline values: CDR1 SGHDN, CDR2 FVKESK. CDR3 residues: CASSQRTGGNTGELFF. CDR3 DNA sequence: TGTGCCAGCAGCCAACGGACAGGGGGCAACACCGGGGAGCTGTTTTTT.

The gene calls are TRBV6-1 and TRBJ1-4, with D hard to call. The length of the CDR3 is 15 residues. The germline gives CDR1 MNHNS, CDR2 SASEGT. V was trimmed by 2 bases and J by 7 bases, leaving 14 bases between them. The CDR3 nucleotides read TGTGCCAGCAGTGAACTGGGCGGGAACCGTGAAAAACTGTTTTTT. Encoded protein: CASSELGGNREKLFF.

The chain employs TRBV6-5 and TRBJ2-7; 9 positions match TRBD2. CDR1 is MNHEY and CDR2 is SVGAGI in the germline V gene. V lost 3 bases, J lost 1 base, and 7 bases stayed unmatched. The CDR3 is 16 amino acids. The CDR3 region is CASSYISGSPSYEQYF. DNA for the CDR3: TGTGCCAGCAGTTATATTAGCGGGAGCCCATCCTACGAGCAGTACTTC.

The chain uses TRBV15 and TRBJ1-2; no clear D gene. Germline V gives CDR1 LNHNV, CDR2 YYDKDF (reference sequence). This CDR3 spans 14 amino acids. V lost 1 base, J lost 5 bases, and 11 bases lay in between. The CDR3 is CATSRGGSSYGYTF. DNA of the CDR3: TGTGCCACCAGCAGAGGCGGCAGTTCATATGGCTACACCTTC.

The chain combines TRBV27 with TRBJ1-1, with 9 bases aligning to TRBD1. The germline V gene encodes CDR1 MNHEY and CDR2 SMNVEV (reference sequence). The V gene end was trimmed by 5 bases and the J gene end by 5 bases; junction bases not matched to a gene: 12. The CDR3 has 16 residues. CDR3: CASSAGTGNAKTEAFF. CDR3 DNA sequence: TGTGCCAGCAGTGCTGGGACAGGGAACGCCAAGACTGAAGCTTTCTTT.

On this clone itself: The sample has other DNA sequences that encode this CDR3 too. The genes are TRBV7-2 and TRBJ2-1, with 7 bases that match TRBD2. CDR3 size: 13 residues. Germline CDR1 and CDR2: SGHTA and FQGNSA. V lost 1 base and J lost 6; bases outside the gene matches: 0. The CDR3 reads CASSLGLANEQFF. The CDR3 DNA sequence: TGTGCCAGCAGCTTAGGACTAGCCAATGAGCAGTTCTTC.

The J gene is TRBJ1-5, the V gene TRBV10-3; a weak D match, TRBD1 (6 bases). The CDR3 sequence is 17 residues long. CDR1 ENHRY and CDR2 SYGVKD come from the germline V gene. Trimming left V 0 bases short and J 1 base short, with 13 bases between. Here the CDR3 reads CAISESRGTASNQPQHF. CDR3 nucleotide sequence: TGTGCCATCAGTGAGTCGAGGGGGACGGCGAGCAATCAGCCCCAGCATTTT.

V is TRBV6-5 and J is TRBJ2-3, with TRBD2 identical over 9 bases. The CDR3 contains 15 residues. Per the germline V gene, CDR1 is MNHEY and CDR2 is SVGAGI. The trim removed 5 bases at V and 10 bases at J, leaving 13 bases unmatched. The CDR3 protein is CASSPSAGGHGAQYF. The CDR3 nucleotides read TGTGCCAGCAGTCCATCAGCGGGAGGCCACGGGGCGCAGTATTTT.

The rearrangement uses TRBV3-1 (or the pseudogene TRBV3-2) and TRBJ2-3; 11 bases fit TRBD2. Germline lookup yields CDR1 LGHDT and CDR2 YNNKEL (reference sequence). The V segment lost 0 bases and the J segment 0 bases; nucleotides outside the gene matches: 5. CDR3 length: 18 amino acids. The CDR3: CASSQDRRTSGSTDTQYF. The CDR3 nucleotides read TGTGCCAGCAGCCAAGATAGGCGGACTAGCGGGAGCACAGATACGCAGTATTTT.

J is TRBJ2-7 and V is TRBV5-1, with TRBD2 as a possible D gene (6 bases). CDR3 length: 15 residues. Trimming took 2 bases from V and 4 from J, leaving 16 bases between them. The germline CDR1 and CDR2 sequences are SGHRS and YFSETQ. The CDR3: CASSFGEAEGYEQYF. The CDR3 nucleotides are TGCGCCAGCAGCTTTGGGGAGGCCGAGGGATACGAGCAGTACTTC.

To note about this clone: At the DNA level, this CDR3 is encoded by other sequences in the same sample as well. This chain uses TRBV28 with TRBJ2-7, with D unclear. This CDR3 contains 12 residues. Germline loops: CDR1 MDHEN, CDR2 SYDVKM. V was clipped by 2 bases and J by 2 bases, with 4 bases between them. The CDR3 nucleotides read TGTGCCAGCAGTTTACGGGCCTACGAGCAGTACTTC. Residues: CASSLRAYEQYF.

The chain recombines TRBV5-1 with TRBJ2-1, with 7 bases lining up with TRBD2. V shed 5 bases, J shed 7 bases, and the junction held 9 bases outside the gene matches. CDR1 and CDR2 from the germline V gene are SGHRS and YFSETQ. This CDR3 is 14 amino acids long. The CDR3 loop is CASSREGLGNEQFF. CDR3 coding DNA: TGCGCCAGCAGTAGGGAGGGCCTAGGAAATGAGCAGTTCTTC.

The CDR3 DNA reads TGTGCCAGCAGTTTATTGGTAGGGGGAAATCAGCCCCAGCATTTT. Its translation is CASSLLVGGNQPQHF. J is TRBJ1-5 and V is TRBV28; maybe TRBD1 (6 bases). The CDR3 has 15 residues. V was pared by 1 base and J by 4 bases, with 11 bases between. CDR1 and CDR2 from the germline V gene are MDHEN and SYDVKM.

The chain joins TRBV9 to TRBJ2-7, with 8 nucleotides matching TRBD2. The CDR3 loop spans 15 amino acids. Germline loops: CDR1 SGDLS, CDR2 YYNGEE. Unmatched junction bases numbered 4, after V lost 0 bases and J lost 2 bases. The CDR3 region is CASSVDQRETYEQYF. CDR3 DNA sequence: TGTGCCAGCAGCGTAGATCAGCGGGAGACCTACGAGCAGTACTTC.

CDR3 sequence (DNA): TGCGCCAGCAGCCGAGGTGACCCGGCCACTTTTAATGAAAAACTGTTTTTT. Translation: CASSRGDPATFNEKLFF. The genes are TRBV4-1 and TRBJ1-4; unclear D gene. Germline CDR1 MGHRA, CDR2 YSYEKL. This CDR3 region has 17 residues. Between the trimmed V and J ends, which lost 4 bases and 4 bases, there was a span of 19 bases.

The genes are TRBV4-1 and TRBJ2-7; a possible D gene is TRBD1 (6 bases). CDR3 length: 14 residues. Trimming cost V 0 bases and J 1 base, with 7 bases left between them. Germline V lookup: CDR1 MGHRA, CDR2 YSYEKL. CDR3 amino acids: CASSQEQGSYEQYF. As DNA, the CDR3 is TGCGCCAGCAGCCAAGAACAGGGATCCTACGAGCAGTACTTC.

V usage is TRBV28 and J usage is TRBJ1-5; D is uncertain. The CDR3 runs to 12 residues. The germline V and J ends were trimmed by 6 bases and 3 bases, with 6 bases remaining between them. CDR1 is MDHEN, CDR2 SYDVKM, per germline. The DNA for the CDR3 is TGTGCCAGCAGGGGAGTCAATCAGCCCCAGCATTTT. Translating gives CASRGVNQPQHF.

The chain links TRBV5-1 to TRBJ1-1; unclear D gene. This CDR3 contains 17 residues. The germline gives CDR1 SGHRS, CDR2 YFSETQ. V was clipped by 4 bases and J by 1 base, with 20 bases between them. This CDR3 is CASSPREPNRANTEAFF. The CDR3 DNA follows: TGCGCCAGCAGCCCCCGGGAGCCCAATAGGGCGAACACTGAAGCTTTCTTT. Filled out from reference TRBV5-1 and TRBJ1-1, the complete variable domain reads KAGVTQTPRYLIKTRGQQVTLSCSPISGHRSVSWYQQTPGQGLQFLFEYFSETQRNKGNFPGRFSGRQFSNSRSEMNVSTLELGDSALYLCASSPREPNRANTEAFFGQGTRLTVV.

The V call is TRBV5-1, the J call TRBJ2-1, with D possibly being TRBD2 (6 bases). Germline CDR1 SGHRS, CDR2 YFSETQ. Trimming stripped 1 base from V and 8 bases from J, with 10 bases between. The CDR3 spans 13 residues. CDR3 DNA sequence: TGCGCCAGCAGCTTGATTCCTAGCGATGAGCAGTTCTTC. Protein sequence: CASSLIPSDEQFF.

This rearrangement joins TRBV5-1 to TRBJ2-5; weak D call: TRBD1 (5 bases). V lost 0 bases, J lost 5 bases, and 14 bases lay in between. CDR3 length equals 15 residues. The germline V gene has CDR1 SGHRS and CDR2 YFSETQ. CDR3 amino acids: CASSLVAGNRETQYF. The CDR3 region has the DNA TGCGCCAGCAGCTTGGTGGCAGGGAATAGGGAGACCCAGTACTTC.

The rearrangement links TRBV28 to TRBJ1-1; 10 positions agree with TRBD1. This CDR3 is built from 12 residues. In germline, CDR1 is MDHEN, CDR2 SYDVKM. Unmatched junction bases numbered 6, after V lost 6 bases and J lost 11 bases. The chain's CDR3 is CASSRVDRGAFF. The CDR3 DNA is TGTGCCAGCAGCCGCGTGGACAGGGGGGCTTTCTTT. The entire variable domain, with the rest obtained from reference TRBV28 and TRBJ1-1, is as follows: DVKVTQSSRYLVKRTGEKVFLECVQDMDHENMFWYRQDPGLGLRLIYFSYDVKMKEKGDIPEGYSVSREKKERFSLILESASTNQTSMYLCASSRVDRGAFFGQGTRLTVV.

Only a few counts were recorded for this clone. The rearrangement joins TRBV7-3 to TRBJ2-7; no clear D gene. The CDR3 extends over 13 amino acids. CDR1 and CDR2 from the germline V gene are SGHTA and FQGTGA. Trimming took off 6 bases at V and 0 bases at J, with 9 bases between the two ends. CDR3 protein: CASSPTSSYEQYF. CDR3 nucleotide sequence: TGTGCCAGCAGTCCCACCAGCTCCTACGAGCAGTACTTC.

This rearrangement joins TRBV6-5 to TRBJ2-5; TRBD2 is a possible D gene (6 bases). The CDR3 consists of 13 residues. The germline V gene encodes CDR1 MNHEY and CDR2 SVGAGI. V lost 6 bases, J lost 4 bases, and 12 bases lay in between. CDR3 nucleotides: TGTGCCAGCAGCCGGGAGAGAGTAGAGACCCAGTACTTC. Its protein is CASSRERVETQYF.

V usage is TRBV19 and J usage is TRBJ2-1, with D tentatively TRBD2 (5 bases). The CDR3 is 13 residues long. Trimming left V 4 bases short and J 9 bases short, with 13 bases between. Germline V gene data show CDR1 as LNHDA and CDR2 as SQIVND (reference sequence). CDR3 sequence: CASSTYTRAEQFF. For the CDR3, the DNA is TGTGCCAGTAGTACCTATACTAGGGCTGAGCAGTTCTTC.

The chain carries TRBV6-5 and TRBJ1-4, with D perhaps TRBD1 (6 bases). The CDR3 runs to 15 residues. The V gene's germline CDR1 is MNHEY and CDR2 SVGAGI. V was shortened by 4 bases and J by 1 base, with 10 bases between the two germline ends. The CDR3, as DNA: TGTGCCAGCAGTTCCGACAGGAAAACTAATGAAAAACTGTTTTTT. Translation gives CASSSDRKTNEKLFF.

The chain has TRBV1 and TRBJ2-7; the D call of TRBD1 is as the table states it, not checked on the DNA. TRBV1 is a documented pseudogene. The CDR3 sequence is 15 residues long. CDR3 region: CTSSHGGADPAEQYF. Here the CDR3 DNA reads TGCACCAGCAGCCATGGTGGGGCAGACCCGGCCGAGCAGTACTTC.

The J gene is TRBJ1-3, the V gene TRBV30; a weak D match, TRBD1 (5 bases). The germline V gene has CDR1 GTSNPN and CDR2 SVGIG (reference sequence). The CDR3 is made up of 15 amino acids. Deletions cut 1 base from V and 2 bases from J, with 12 bases between. CDR3 amino acids: CAWSAKGRTGNTIYF. Here the CDR3 DNA reads TGTGCCTGGAGTGCCAAGGGGCGAACTGGAAACACCATATATTTT.